A selection of T cell receptor beta chains follows, all from one sample in a study of blood T cell repertoires in COVID-19. The data were produced by immunoSEQ multiplex PCR, yet TCRdb's version contains in-frame clones alone and is incomplete. The table includes under 300,000 clones, about four fifths detected once. What was sequenced was peripheral blood. The source is a woman between 18 and 29 years old with acute or convalescent COVID-19. CDR3s include the opening cysteine and the closing phenylalanine or tryptophan. Fields, in order: J gene, V gene, clone size, D gene, CDR3 protein, CDR3 DNA. A D gene is named only where the DNA matches it firmly. The size entry is marked missing in some rows and otherwise reads once, few, many or a size class.

TRBJ2-7 | TRBV7-6 | NA | TRBD1 | CASSLPSGDSYSYEQYF | TGTGCCAGCAGCTTACCTTCCGGGGACAGCTACTCCTACGAGCAGTACTTC
TRBJ2-7 | TRBV9 | NA | NA | CASSVGGTEQYF | TGTGCCAGCAGCGTAGGGGGGACTGAGCAGTACTTC
TRBJ1-2 | TRBV5-1 | NA | NA | CASSLSSPYGYTF | TGCGCCAGCAGCTTGTCCAGTCCCTATGGCTACACCTTC
TRBJ1-1 | TRBV5-1 | NA | TRBD1 | CASSLETGGNTEAFF | TGCGCCAGCAGCTTGGAGACAGGGGGCAACACTGAAGCTTTCTTT
TRBJ1-2 | TRBV29-1 | few | NA | CSVADRNYGYTF | TGCAGCGTTGCGGACAGAAACTATGGCTACACCTTC
TRBJ2-1 | TRBV19 | NA | NA | CASSIEGGITYNEQFF | TGTGCCAGTAGTATAGAAGGGGGAATAACCTACAATGAGCAGTTCTTC
TRBJ2-1 | TRBV5-5 | once | NA | CASSVNRGRVNEQFF | TGTGCCAGCAGCGTCAACAGAGGGCGCGTAAATGAGCAGTTCTTC
TRBJ2-3 | TRBV6-5 | NA | NA | CASRRGGAVDTQYF | TGTGCCAGCAGGAGGGGGGGAGCGGTAGATACGCAGTATTTT
TRBJ1-4 | TRBV3-1/TRBV3-2 | NA | TRBD1 | CASSPDRAGEKLFF | TGTGCCAGCAGCCCGGACAGGGCGGGTGAAAAACTGTTTTTT
TRBJ2-2 | TRBV11-3 | few | NA | CASSKPEGGTGELFF | TGTGCCAGCAGCAAGCCAGAAGGGGGCACCGGGGAGCTGTTTTTT
TRBJ2-1 | TRBV18 | NA | NA | CASSPGRDNEQFF | TGTGCCAGCTCACCCGGCAGGGACAATGAGCAGTTCTTC
TRBJ1-2 | TRBV6-5 | once | NA | CASSYGVGGSGYGYTF | TGTGCCAGCAGTTACGGTGTTGGGGGGTCGGGCTATGGCTACACCTTC
TRBJ2-3 | TRBV7-3 | NA | TRBD2 | CASSSGLAGGTDTQYF | TGTGCCAGCAGCTCGGGACTAGCGGGAGGCACAGATACGCAGTATTTT
TRBJ2-1 | TRBV6-2/TRBV6-3 | NA | NA | CASSYLREVNEQFF | TGTGCCAGCAGTTACCTCAGGGAAGTGAATGAGCAGTTCTTC
TRBJ2-7 | TRBV5-1 | many | TRBD1 | CASRRTGTGSSEQYF | TGCGCCAGCAGGCGCACCGGGACAGGCAGCTCCGAGCAGTACTTC
TRBJ1-2 | TRBV5-6 | once | TRBD1 | CASSLDRASPGYTF | TGTGCCAGCAGCCTTGACAGGGCAAGTCCTGGCTACACCTTC
TRBJ1-4 | TRBV6-1 | NA | TRBD1 | CASSEPADGTGEEKLFF | TGTGCCAGCAGTGAGCCGGCTGACGGGACAGGGGAAGAAAAACTGTTTTTT
TRBJ1-6 | TRBV4-3 | NA | NA | CASSQVGTGRNNSPLHF | TGCGCCAGCAGCCAAGTTGGTACAGGGCGGAATAATTCACCCCTCCACTTT
TRBJ1-5 | TRBV7-9 | NA | NA | CASSLGDSRPQHF | TGTGCCAGCAGCTTAGGGGACTCCCGCCCCCAGCATTTT
TRBJ1-5 | TRBV10-3 | NA | TRBD1 | CAISESMGQGMGQPQHF | TGTGCCATCAGTGAGTCTATGGGACAGGGGATGGGGCAGCCCCAGCATTTT
TRBJ1-4 | TRBV10-1 | NA | TRBD1 | CASSLTGDLEKLFF | TGCGCCAGCAGTCTGACAGGGGATCTCGAAAAACTGTTTTTT
TRBJ1-1 | TRBV11-2 | NA | TRBD1 | CASSLDFFGQGADTEAFF | TGTGCCAGCAGCTTAGATTTTTTTGGACAGGGAGCGGACACTGAAGCTTTCTTT
TRBJ2-5 | TRBV28 | NA | NA | CASSLATTRIQETQYF | TGTGCCAGCAGTTTAGCCACCACTAGAATCCAAGAGACCCAGTACTTC
TRBJ1-1 | TRBV4-2 | NA | NA | CASSQQYEAFF | TGTGCCAGCAGCCAACAGTATGAAGCTTTCTTT
TRBJ2-1 | TRBV7-7 | few | NA | CASSTGNYNEQFF | TGTGCTAGCAGTACCGGGAATTACAATGAGCAGTTCTTC
TRBJ1-3 | TRBV7-9 | NA | NA | CASSSALDDTIYF | TGTGCCAGCAGCTCGGCCCTAGATGACACCATATATTTT
TRBJ2-7 | TRBV27 | once | TRBD2 | CASSSPGRSRREDYEQYF | TGTGCCAGCAGTTCTCCAGGTCGTTCGCGACGGGAGGACTACGAGCAGTACTTC
TRBJ2-1 | TRBV7-2 | few | TRBD2 | CASSPGLAEGGWQFF | TGTGCCAGCAGCCCGGGACTAGCGGAGGGGGGGTGGCAGTTCTTC
TRBJ1-5 | TRBV3-1/TRBV3-2 | NA | NA | CASSQGVRDQPQHF | TGTGCCAGCAGCCAAGGGGTTCGGGATCAGCCCCAGCATTTT
TRBJ1-1 | TRBV29-1 | NA | NA | CSVDGPPGEAFF | TGCAGCGTTGACGGTCCCCCTGGTGAAGCTTTCTTT
TRBJ1-5 | TRBV24-1 | NA | TRBD1 | CATTRTGDSNQPQHF | TGTGCCACTACTCGCACAGGGGATAGCAATCAGCCCCAGCATTTT
TRBJ2-7 | TRBV7-2 | once | TRBD2 | CASSLAAGLVGYEQYF | TGTGCCAGCAGCTTAGCAGCGGGACTAGTCGGATACGAGCAGTACTTC
TRBJ2-7 | TRBV15 | NA | TRBD2 | CATGRGGREQYF | TGTGCCACCGGACGGGGGGGGCGGGAGCAGTACTTC
TRBJ2-1 | TRBV15 | NA | TRBD2 | CATSTIRGTTLDEQFF | TGTGCCACCAGCACCATACGCGGGACTACGCTTGATGAGCAGTTCTTC
TRBJ1-1 | TRBV29-1 | NA | TRBD1 | CSARDSQEAFF | TGCAGCGCGAGGGACAGTCAAGAAGCTTTCTTT
TRBJ2-1 | TRBV11-2 | NA | TRBD2 | CASSLARTSLYNEQFF | TGTGCCAGCAGCTTAGCTCGGACTAGCCTGTACAATGAGCAGTTCTTC
TRBJ2-3 | TRBV2 | NA | TRBD2 | CASSGVAGAPDTQYF | TGTGCCAGCAGTGGGGTAGCGGGAGCCCCAGATACGCAGTATTTT
TRBJ1-3 | TRBV27 | once | NA | CASSLRVGNTIYF | TGTGCCAGCAGTTTAAGAGTGGGAAACACCATATATTTT
TRBJ1-3 | TRBV3-1/TRBV3-2 | few | NA | CASSRGDTIYF | TGTGCCAGCAGCCGGGGGGACACCATATATTTT
TRBJ2-1 | TRBV6-6 | NA | TRBD2 | CASRKGTSNEQFF | TGTGCCAGCAGGAAAGGGACTAGCAATGAGCAGTTCTTC
TRBJ1-1 | TRBV6-6 | NA | TRBD1 | CASSYRDSEAFF | TGTGCCAGCAGTTACCGGGACAGTGAAGCTTTCTTT
TRBJ1-4 | TRBV28 | NA | NA | CASSDTGLREKLFF | TGTGCCAGCAGTGATACAGGACTACGGGAAAAACTGTTTTTT
TRBJ2-3 | TRBV9 | NA | TRBD2 | CASSVGGSLAATDTQYF | TGTGCCAGCAGCGTAGGAGGGTCCCTAGCGGCCACAGATACGCAGTATTTT
TRBJ1-6 | TRBV15 | NA | NA | CATSRGAYNSPLHF | TGTGCCACCAGCAGAGGAGCCTATAATTCACCCCTCCACTTT
TRBJ1-5 | TRBV7-2 | NA | NA | CASSSGFRQPQHF | TGTGCCAGCAGCTCAGGGTTCAGGCAGCCCCAGCATTTT
TRBJ1-1 | TRBV27 | NA | NA | CASSTHTGVRAEAFF | TGTGCCAGCAGTACACACACAGGTGTGCGCGCTGAAGCTTTCTTT
TRBJ2-1 | TRBV6-4 | NA | TRBD2 | CASSDSGTSVYNEQFF | TGTGCCAGCAGTGACTCCGGGACTAGCGTCTACAATGAGCAGTTCTTC
TRBJ2-5 | TRBV5-5 | NA | NA | CASSLGRGREKTQYF | TGTGCCAGCAGCTTGGGGAGGGGGCGTGAAAAGACCCAGTACTTC
TRBJ2-1 | TRBV27 | once | NA | CASSFWGLNNEQFF | TGTGCCAGCAGTTTTTGGGGCCTAAACAATGAGCAGTTCTTC
TRBJ1-5 | TRBV6-5 | NA | NA | CASSPDGVSQPQHF | TGTGCCAGCAGCCCCGACGGGGTGAGTCAGCCCCAGCATTTT
TRBJ1-2 | TRBV23-1 | NA | NA | CASSQSGGKEGGGYTF | TGCGCCAGCAGTCAATCGGGGGGGAAAGAGGGAGGCGGCTACACCTTC
TRBJ1-6 | TRBV2 | NA | TRBD1 | CASSNRDSGDNSPLHF | TGTGCCAGCAGTAACCGGGACAGCGGAGATAATTCACCCCTCCACTTT